This is a list of T cell receptor beta chains from one sample in a study of beta chain features in type 1 diabetes. Profiling relied on immunoSEQ multiplex PCR, and the TCRdb table lists in-frame clones only, not all of them. The repertoire includes approximately 17,000 clones, 70% of them detected once, and approximately 0.8% sits in the top ten. Sequenced: stem cell memory CD4+ T cells from blood. These receptor sequences come from a young man with type 1 diabetes. CDR3s include the opening cysteine and the closing phenylalanine or tryptophan. D genes are given only for firm matches. Clone size is not always given. Where it is, it says once, few, many or a class for expanded clones.

TRBV28	TRBJ1-5	.	.	TGTGCCAGCAGTCCGGAGCTCTCCGGCCAGCCCCAGCATTTT	CASSPELSGQPQHF
TRBV28	TRBJ2-7	.	.	TGTGCCAGCAGTCCTATCGGCAGGGGCCTTTACGAGCAGTACTTC	CASSPIGRGLYEQYF
TRBV7-9	TRBJ1-4	few	TRBD1	TGTGCCAGCAGCAATTACGCGGGACAGCTTAATGAAAAACTGTTTTTT	CASSNYAGQLNEKLFF
TRBV2	TRBJ2-7	.	.	TGTGCCACCCAGCTTCAGGGCCTCTCCTACGAGCAGTACTTC	CATQLQGLSYEQYF
TRBV18	TRBJ1-2	.	TRBD1	TGTGCCAGCTCGTCGTTAGGCGTCGGGCAGGGGGCGAGGGGCTACACCTTC	CASSSLGVGQGARGYTF
TRBV29-1	TRBJ2-1	once	TRBD1	TGCAGCGTCGGGACAGGGGTTGTCAATGAGCAGTTCTTC	CSVGTGVVNEQFF
TRBV28	TRBJ2-3	.	.	TGTGCCAGCAGTTCCCCCTCCGGGGTAGATACGCAGTATTTT	CASSSPSGVDTQYF
TRBV6-6	TRBJ2-1	once	.	TGTGCCAGCAGTTATAGCCCGTTTAGCGGTTATGAGCAGTTCTTC	CASSYSPFSGYEQFF
TRBV5-1	TRBJ2-3	.	.	TGCGCCAGCAGCTTGGGAGGAAGGCAGGGCGATACGCAGTATTTT	CASSLGGRQGDTQYF
TRBV11-2	TRBJ1-2	.	.	TGTGCCAGCAGCCCACTATCCTCGACAGTTAACTATGGCTACACCTTC	CASSPLSSTVNYGYTF
TRBV5-1	TRBJ1-6	.	TRBD1	TGCGCCAGCAGTCCAGACGGACAGGGGCATTCACCCCTCCACTTT	CASSPDGQGHSPLHF
TRBV5-6	TRBJ2-3	.	TRBD1	TGTGCCAGCAGCTACCGGACAGGGTACACAGATACGCAGTATTTT	CASSYRTGYTDTQYF
TRBV7-2	TRBJ2-7	.	.	TGTGCCAGCAGCTATGTCGGGGCCTACGAGCAGTACTTC	CASSYVGAYEQYF
TRBV4-3	TRBJ2-7	.	.	TGCGCCAGCAGCCAAGGTCTGGAGGGCTCCTACGAGCAGTACTTC	CASSQGLEGSYEQYF
TRBV18	TRBJ1-5	.	.	TGTGCCAGCTCACGGGGCAGAGATCAGCCCCAGCATTTT	CASSRGRDQPQHF
TRBV5-1	TRBJ1-6	few	.	TGCGCCAGCAGCTCACAGGGTCGGGATTCACCCCTCCACTTT	CASSSQGRDSPLHF
TRBV5-4	TRBJ1-1	.	.	TGTGCCAGCAGCTCCTTTAGACAGCCTGAAGCTTTCTTT	CASSSFRQPEAFF